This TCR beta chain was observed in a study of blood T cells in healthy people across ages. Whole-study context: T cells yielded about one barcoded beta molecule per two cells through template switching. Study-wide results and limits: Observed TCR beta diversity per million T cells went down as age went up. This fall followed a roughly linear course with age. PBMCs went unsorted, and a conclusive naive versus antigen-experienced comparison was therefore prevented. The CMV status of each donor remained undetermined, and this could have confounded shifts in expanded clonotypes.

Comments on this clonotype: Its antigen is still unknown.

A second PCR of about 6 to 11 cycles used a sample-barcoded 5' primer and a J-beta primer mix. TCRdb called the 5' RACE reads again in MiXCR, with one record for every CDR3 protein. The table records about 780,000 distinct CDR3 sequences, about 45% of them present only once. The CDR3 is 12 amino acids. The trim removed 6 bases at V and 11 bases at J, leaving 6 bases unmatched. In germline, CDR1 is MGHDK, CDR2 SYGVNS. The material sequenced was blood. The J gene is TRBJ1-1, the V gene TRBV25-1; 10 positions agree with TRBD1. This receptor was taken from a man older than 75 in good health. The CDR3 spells CASRTGGRYAFF. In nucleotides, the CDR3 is TGTGCCAGCAGGACAGGGGGCAGATACGCTTTCTTT.